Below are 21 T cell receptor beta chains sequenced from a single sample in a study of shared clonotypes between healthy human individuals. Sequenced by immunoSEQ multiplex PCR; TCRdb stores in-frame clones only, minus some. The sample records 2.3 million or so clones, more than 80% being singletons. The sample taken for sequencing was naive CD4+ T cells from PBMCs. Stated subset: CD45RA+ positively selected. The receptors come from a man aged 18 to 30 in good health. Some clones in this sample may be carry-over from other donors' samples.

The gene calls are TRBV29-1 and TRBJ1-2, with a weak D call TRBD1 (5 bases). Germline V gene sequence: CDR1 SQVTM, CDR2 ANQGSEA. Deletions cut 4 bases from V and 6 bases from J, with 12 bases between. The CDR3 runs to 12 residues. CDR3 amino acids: CSVAQGLNGYTF. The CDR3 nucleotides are TGCAGCGTTGCGCAGGGCCTGAATGGCTACACCTTC.

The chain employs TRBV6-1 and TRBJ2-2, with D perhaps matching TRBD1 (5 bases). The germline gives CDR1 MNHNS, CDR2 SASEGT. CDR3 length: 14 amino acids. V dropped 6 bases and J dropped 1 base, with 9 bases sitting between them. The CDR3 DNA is TGTGCCAGCAGGGGGCCCGTGAACACCGGGGAGCTGTTTTTT. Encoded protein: CASRGPVNTGELFF.

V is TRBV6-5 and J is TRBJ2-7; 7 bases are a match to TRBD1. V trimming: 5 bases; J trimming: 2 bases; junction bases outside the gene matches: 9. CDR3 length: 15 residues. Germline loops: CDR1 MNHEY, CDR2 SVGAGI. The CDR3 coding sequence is TGTGCCAGCAGTCCTAGCCGGGACAGCCCCTACGAGCAGTACTTC. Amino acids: CASSPSRDSPYEQYF.

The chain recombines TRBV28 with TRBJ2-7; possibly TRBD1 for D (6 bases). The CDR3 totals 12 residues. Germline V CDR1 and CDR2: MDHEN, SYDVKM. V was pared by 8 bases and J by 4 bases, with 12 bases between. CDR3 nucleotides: TGTGCCAGCCGGGACACGATTTACGAGCAGTACTTC. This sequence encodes CASRDTIYEQYF.

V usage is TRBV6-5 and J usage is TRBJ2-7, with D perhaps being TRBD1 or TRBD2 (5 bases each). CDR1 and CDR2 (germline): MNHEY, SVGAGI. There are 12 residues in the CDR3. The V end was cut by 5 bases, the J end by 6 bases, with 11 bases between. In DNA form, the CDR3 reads TGTGCCAGCAGTAACCGAGGGGTCGAGCAGTACTTC. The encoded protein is CASSNRGVEQYF.

The chain's CDR3 is CASKQQGLDYNEQFF. The CDR3, as DNA: TGTGCCAGCAAACAACAGGGTCTCGACTACAATGAGCAGTTCTTC. V gene TRBV2 combines with J gene TRBJ2-1; tentatively, D is TRBD1 (6 bases). Germline CDR1 and CDR2: SNHLY and FYNNEI. This CDR3 region has 15 residues. Trimming took 7 bases from V and 3 from J, leaving 16 bases between them.

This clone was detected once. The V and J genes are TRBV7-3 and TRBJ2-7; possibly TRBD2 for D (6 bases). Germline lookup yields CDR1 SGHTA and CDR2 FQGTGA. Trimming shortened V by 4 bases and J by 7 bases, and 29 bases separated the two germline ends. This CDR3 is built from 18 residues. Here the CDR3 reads CASSYPRSGRATGVEQYF. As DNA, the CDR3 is TGTGCCAGCAGCTATCCCAGAAGCGGGCGGGCTACCGGGGTGGAGCAGTACTTC.

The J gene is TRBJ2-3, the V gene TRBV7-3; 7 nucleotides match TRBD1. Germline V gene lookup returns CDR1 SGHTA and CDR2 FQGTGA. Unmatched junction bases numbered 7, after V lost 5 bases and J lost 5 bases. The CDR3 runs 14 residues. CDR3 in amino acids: CASSVMTGLDTQYF. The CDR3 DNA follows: TGTGCCAGCAGCGTCATGACAGGGCTAGATACGCAGTATTTT.

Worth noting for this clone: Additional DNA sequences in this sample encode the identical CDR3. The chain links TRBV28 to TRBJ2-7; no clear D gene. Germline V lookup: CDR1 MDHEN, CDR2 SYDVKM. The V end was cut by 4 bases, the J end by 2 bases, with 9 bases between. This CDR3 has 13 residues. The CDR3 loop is CASSSPAAYEQYF. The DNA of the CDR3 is TGTGCCAGCAGTTCCCCGGCGGCCTACGAGCAGTACTTC. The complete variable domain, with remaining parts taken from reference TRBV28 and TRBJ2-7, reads DVKVTQSSRYLVKRTGEKVFLECVQDMDHENMFWYRQDPGLGLRLIYFSYDVKMKEKGDIPEGYSVSREKKERFSLILESASTNQTSMYLCASSSPAAYEQYFGPGTRLTVT.

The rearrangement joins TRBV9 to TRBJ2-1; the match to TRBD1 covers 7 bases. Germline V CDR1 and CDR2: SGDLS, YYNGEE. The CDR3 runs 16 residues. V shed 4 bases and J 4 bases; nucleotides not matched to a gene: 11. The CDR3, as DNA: TGTGCCAGCAGCCCCCCGGGGACAGCCAATTACAATGAGCAGTTCTTC. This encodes CASSPPGTANYNEQFF.

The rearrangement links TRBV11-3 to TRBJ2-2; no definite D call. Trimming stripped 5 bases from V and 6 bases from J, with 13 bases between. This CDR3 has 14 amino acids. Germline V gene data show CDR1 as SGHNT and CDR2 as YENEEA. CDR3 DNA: TGTGCCAGCAGCCTGGATGGGGTCGCCGGGGAGCTGTTTTTT. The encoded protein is CASSLDGVAGELFF.

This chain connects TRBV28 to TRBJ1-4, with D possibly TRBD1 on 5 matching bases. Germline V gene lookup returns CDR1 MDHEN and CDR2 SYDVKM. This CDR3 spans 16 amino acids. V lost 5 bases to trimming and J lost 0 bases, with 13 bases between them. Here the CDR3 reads CASSPRTGSTNEKLFF. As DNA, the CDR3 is TGTGCCAGCAGTCCGAGAACAGGATCAACTAATGAAAAACTGTTTTTT.

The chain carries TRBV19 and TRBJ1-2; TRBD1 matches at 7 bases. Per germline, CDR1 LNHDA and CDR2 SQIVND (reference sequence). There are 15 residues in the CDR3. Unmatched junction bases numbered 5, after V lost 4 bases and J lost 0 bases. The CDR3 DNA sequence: TGTGCCAGTAGTAACGGGCAGGGGGCTAACTATGGCTACACCTTC. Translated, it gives CASSNGQGANYGYTF.

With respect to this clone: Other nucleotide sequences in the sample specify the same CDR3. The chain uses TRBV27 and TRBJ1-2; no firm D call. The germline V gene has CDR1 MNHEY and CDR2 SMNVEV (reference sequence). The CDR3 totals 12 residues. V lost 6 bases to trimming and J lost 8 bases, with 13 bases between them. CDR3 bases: TGTGCCAGCAGCCCGTTGAGAGGAGGCTACACCTTC. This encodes CASSPLRGGYTF.

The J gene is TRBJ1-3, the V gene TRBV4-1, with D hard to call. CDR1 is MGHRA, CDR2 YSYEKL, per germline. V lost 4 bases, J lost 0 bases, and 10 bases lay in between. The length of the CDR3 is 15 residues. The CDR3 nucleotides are TGCGCCAGCAGCCCCAAGACGGACTCTGGAAACACCATATATTTT. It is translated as CASSPKTDSGNTIYF.

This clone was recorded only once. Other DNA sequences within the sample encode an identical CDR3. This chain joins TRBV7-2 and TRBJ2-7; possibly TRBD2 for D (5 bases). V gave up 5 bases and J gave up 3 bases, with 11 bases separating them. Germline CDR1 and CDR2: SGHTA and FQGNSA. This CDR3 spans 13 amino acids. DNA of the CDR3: TGTGCCAGCAGCCTAGGACTCCTCTACGAGCAGTACTTC. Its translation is CASSLGLLYEQYF.

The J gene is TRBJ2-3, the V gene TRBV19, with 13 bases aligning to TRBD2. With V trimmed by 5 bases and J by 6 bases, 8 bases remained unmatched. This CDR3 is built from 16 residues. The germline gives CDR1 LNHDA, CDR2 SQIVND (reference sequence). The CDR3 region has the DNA TGTGCCAGTAGTTTGAGGACTAGCGGGAGATCGGATACGCAGTATTTT. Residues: CASSLRTSGRSDTQYF.

The CDR3 bases are TGTGCCAGCAGCCCCGGGACTAGCCGATCCTACAATGAGCAGTTCTTC. It specifies CASSPGTSRSYNEQFF. The rearrangement uses TRBV11-2 and TRBJ2-1, with 9 nucleotides matching TRBD2. J was trimmed by 1 base and V by 5 bases; bases with no gene match: 6. CDR3 length: 16 amino acids. From germline, CDR1 is SGHAT and CDR2 FQNNGV.

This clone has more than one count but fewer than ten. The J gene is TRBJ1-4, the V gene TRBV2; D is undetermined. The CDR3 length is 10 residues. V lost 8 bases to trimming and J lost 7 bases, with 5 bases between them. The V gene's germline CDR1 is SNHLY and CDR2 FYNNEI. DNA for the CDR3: TGTGCCAGCGGGTCTGAAAAACTGTTTTTT. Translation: CASGSEKLFF. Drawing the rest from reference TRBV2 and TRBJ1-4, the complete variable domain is EPEVTQTPSHQVTQMGQEVILRCVPISNHLYFYWYRQILGQKVEFLVSFYNNEISEKSEIFDDQFSVERPDGSNFTLKIRSTKLEDSAMYFCASGSEKLFFGSGTQLSVL.

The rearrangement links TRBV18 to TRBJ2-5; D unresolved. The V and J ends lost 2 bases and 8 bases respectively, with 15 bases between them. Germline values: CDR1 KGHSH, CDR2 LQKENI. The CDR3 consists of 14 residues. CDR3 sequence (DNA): TGTGCCAGCTCACCAATTACAGAGGTTTCAACCCAGTACTTC. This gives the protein CASSPITEVSTQYF.

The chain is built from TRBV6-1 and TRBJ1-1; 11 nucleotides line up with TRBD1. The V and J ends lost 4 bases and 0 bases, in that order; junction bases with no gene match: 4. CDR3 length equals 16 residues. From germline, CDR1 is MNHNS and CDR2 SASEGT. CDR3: CASSVGTGGMNTEAFF. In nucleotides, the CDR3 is TGTGCCAGCAGTGTGGGGACAGGGGGGATGAACACTGAAGCTTTCTTT.